A single sample is the source of the 5 T cell receptor beta chains below, sequenced in a study of read filtering for tumor transcriptome and immune sequencing. Molecular barcoded adaptors covering alpha/delta and beta/gamma chains were used on roughly 400 ng RNA. Each CDR3 protein gets one entry after TCRdb re-called the reads with MiXCR. Of nearly 60,000 distinct CDR3 sequences in the sample, around an eighth are singletons; the top ten hold 16%. Sequencing was carried out using a population of CD138-negative cells sorted from bone marrow. Receptors were obtained from a donor at least 40 years old with multiple myeloma.

V usage is TRBV24-1 and J usage is TRBJ2-5; maybe TRBD1 (7 bases). V was clipped by 4 bases and J by 4 bases, with 24 bases between them. This CDR3 has 18 amino acids. Germline CDR1 and CDR2: KGHDR and SFDVKD. The CDR3 bases are TGTGCCACCAGTGACACCCTACGGAGTCCAGGGGGAGGAGAGACCCAGTACTTC. Protein sequence: CATSDTLRSPGGGETQYF.

This clonotype was picked up many times. V usage is TRBV7-9 and J usage is TRBJ2-5; D ambiguous. The CDR3 loop spans 16 amino acids. CDR1 is SEHNR and CDR2 is FQNEAQ in the germline V gene (reference sequence). V shed 2 bases and J shed 4 bases, with 17 bases lying between them. Written as DNA, the CDR3 is TGTGCCAGCAGCTTAAAGCGTTTCACCCCCAGAGAGACCCAGTACTTC. It specifies CASSLKRFTPRETQYF.

In this sample, this clonotype turned up many times. The chain uses TRBV6-2 or TRBV6-3 and TRBJ2-4; 11 bases line up with TRBD1. Looked up from germline, CDR1 is MNHEY and CDR2 is SVGEGT. The CDR3 covers 16 residues. With V trimmed by 3 bases and J by 5 bases, 6 bases remained unmatched. The CDR3, as DNA: TGTGCCAGCAGTTATTCCGGACAGGGGGCCCAAAACATTCAGTACTTC. Translating it yields CASSYSGQGAQNIQYF.

There are a few counts of this clonotype. The rearrangement uses TRBV9 and TRBJ2-3; D gene ambiguous. The V end lost 7 bases, the J end lost 2 bases, and 14 bases lay between the germline ends. The CDR3 extends over 14 amino acids. The V gene's germline CDR1 is SGDLS and CDR2 YYNGEE. CDR3 sequence: CASAIGPDTDTQYF. Here the CDR3 DNA reads TGTGCCAGCGCCATCGGTCCCGACACAGATACGCAGTATTTT.

This clonotype was detected many times. V is TRBV6-1 and J is TRBJ2-7; TRBD1 aligns across 7 bases. V shed 4 bases and J 4 bases; nucleotides not matched to a gene: 4. The CDR3 contains 13 residues. Per germline, CDR1 MNHNS and CDR2 SASEGT. The CDR3 DNA follows: TGTGCCAGCAGTGGCGAACAGGGGTACGAGCAGTACTTC. As protein: CASSGEQGYEQYF.